The next 20 T cell receptor beta chains were all read from a single sample in a study of blood T cell repertoires in COVID-19 (dated by TCRdb to 2019 to 2021). Receptors were amplified or captured by the immunoSEQ multiplex PCR assay. TCRdb retrieved this table from immuneACCESS and kept in-frame rearrangements only. Not all clones are present; in checked studies, unresolved V genes account for under half, and no reason is known for the remainder. The sample records a few hundred thousand clones, more than 80% of which are singletons. Clones ranked in the top ten supply 6.4% of the sample. Sequenced: peripheral blood. The source of these receptors is a young man who had recovered from COVID-19.

V gene TRBV7-6 combines with J gene TRBJ2-1; D might be TRBD1 (6 bases). CDR1 is SGHVS, CDR2 FNYEAQ, per germline. The CDR3 runs to 15 residues. V was pared by 5 bases and J by 7 bases, with 18 bases between. This CDR3 reads CASSELTGIGNEQFF. The CDR3 DNA is TGTGCCAGCAGCGAGTTGACAGGTATCGGGAATGAGCAGTTCTTC.

V gene TRBV18 combines with J gene TRBJ1-5; D is ambiguous. Trimming removed 0 bases at V and 0 bases at J, with 3 bases between. This CDR3 region has 14 residues. CDR1 is KGHSH and CDR2 is LQKENI in the germline V gene. The CDR3 here is CASSPPYSNQPQHF. The CDR3 DNA reads as TGTGCCAGCTCACCACCTTATAGCAATCAGCCCCAGCATTTT.

The DNA for the CDR3 is TGTGCCAGCTCACCTTTCCGGGACAGTAACTATGGCTACACCTTC. The encoded protein is CASSPFRDSNYGYTF. The chain uses TRBV18 and TRBJ1-2; the match to TRBD1 covers 7 bases. The CDR3 spans 15 residues. J gave up 1 base and V 3 bases, and 5 bases lay outside the gene matches. Per the germline V gene, CDR1 is KGHSH and CDR2 is LQKENI.

This clone was picked up a small number of times. V and J are TRBV2 and TRBJ2-7, with D perhaps TRBD2 (6 bases). The CDR3 length is 15 residues. V was trimmed by 6 bases and J by 5 bases, leaving 20 bases between them. The germline V gene has CDR1 SNHLY and CDR2 FYNNEI. CDR3 amino acids: CASSADRRALDEQYF. The DNA for the CDR3 is TGTGCCAGCAGCGCGGATCGGAGGGCCTTGGACGAGCAGTACTTC.

The rearrangement links TRBV5-4 to TRBJ1-2, with 11 bases matching TRBD1. The CDR3 runs 13 residues. V gave up 4 bases and J gave up 9 bases; unmatched junction bases: 5. Germline V gene lookup returns CDR1 SGHNT and CDR2 YYREEE (reference sequence). In DNA, the CDR3 is TGTGCCAGCAGCAAAGGGACAGGGGGTAGCTACACCTTC. This codes for CASSKGTGGSYTF.

Details on this clone: Within the sample, other DNA sequences also encode this same CDR3. The rearrangement joins TRBV20-1 to TRBJ2-7, with D possibly TRBD1 on 5 matching bases. Germline V gene lookup returns CDR1 DFQATT and CDR2 SNEGSKA (reference sequence). V was shortened by 5 bases and J by 4 bases, with 9 bases between the two germline ends. This CDR3 is 11 amino acids long. CDR3 coding DNA: TGCAGTGCTTCCCAGGGTTACGAGCAGTACTTC. Translation gives CSASQGYEQYF.

The V call is TRBV5-4, the J call TRBJ2-7; 9 bases fit TRBD2. This CDR3 spans 16 amino acids. From germline, CDR1 is SGHNT and CDR2 YYREEE (reference sequence). V lost 0 bases to trimming and J lost 0 bases; unmatched junction nucleotides: 4. DNA for the CDR3: TGTGCCAGCAGCTTGGAACTAGCGGGCCTCTCCTACGAGCAGTACTTC. As protein: CASSLELAGLSYEQYF.

The chain recombines TRBV19 with TRBJ2-1; a weak D match, TRBD1 (5 bases). Per the germline V gene, CDR1 is LNHDA and CDR2 is SQIVND (reference sequence). This CDR3 is 11 amino acids long. The V end was cut by 3 bases, the J end by 14 bases, with 11 bases between. The CDR3 DNA reads TGTGCCAGTAGTATTACAGGTATAAAGTTCTTC. Amino acids: CASSITGIKFF.

V usage is TRBV7-9 and J usage is TRBJ1-2, with 10 nucleotides matching TRBD1. Germline V lookup: CDR1 SEHNR, CDR2 FQNEAQ (reference sequence). V lost 5 bases to trimming and J lost 6 bases; unmatched junction nucleotides: 0. CDR3 length: 12 residues. In nucleotides, the CDR3 is TGTGCCAGCAGCGGGACAGGGGATGGCTACACCTTC. Its translation: CASSGTGDGYTF.

The gene calls are TRBV7-3 and TRBJ2-1, with unresolved D. V was pared by 1 base and J by 8 bases, with 9 bases between. The CDR3 is made up of 13 amino acids. Germline CDR1 SGHTA, CDR2 FQGTGA. CDR3 amino acids: CASSLSRSDEQFF. The CDR3 region has the DNA TGTGCCAGCAGCTTAAGTAGAAGCGATGAGCAGTTCTTC. The variable domain in full, completed from reference TRBV7-3 and TRBJ2-1, reads GAGVSQTPSNKVTEKGKYVELRCDPISGHTALYWYRQSLGQGPEFLIYFQGTGAADDSGLPNDRFFAVRPEGSVSTLKIQRTERGDSAVYLCASSLSRSDEQFFGPGTRLTVL.

V is TRBV29-1 and J is TRBJ2-7; no firm D call. Per germline, CDR1 SQVTM and CDR2 ANQGSEA. The V end lost 5 bases, the J end lost 2 bases, and 13 bases lay between the germline ends. The CDR3 consists of 13 residues. Here the CDR3 reads CSVTVDIAYEQYF. Here the CDR3 DNA reads TGCAGCGTTACCGTCGACATCGCCTACGAGCAGTACTTC.

The CDR3 protein is CASTMRQAPEPPYSNQPQHF. In nucleotides, the CDR3 is TGTGCCAGCACGATGAGACAGGCCCCCGAACCCCCATATAGCAATCAGCCCCAGCATTTT. The genes are TRBV9 and TRBJ1-5, with D perhaps matching TRBD1 (6 bases). The CDR3 contains 20 residues. Germline CDR1 is SGDLS and CDR2 is YYNGEE. V was trimmed by 6 bases and J by 0 bases, leaving 28 bases between them.

The V call is TRBV5-4, the J call TRBJ2-1; D gene uncertain. This CDR3 is built from 11 residues. Trimming shortened V by 0 bases and J by 9 bases, and 4 bases separated the two germline ends. CDR1 and CDR2 (germline): SGHNT, YYREEE (reference sequence). The CDR3 protein is CASSLEAEQFF. The CDR3, as DNA: TGTGCCAGCAGCTTGGAAGCTGAGCAGTTCTTC.

Note on this clone: Distinct nucleotide sequences in the sample also encode this CDR3. V usage is TRBV6-6 and J usage is TRBJ2-1, with a tentative D call TRBD2 (5 bases). Germline-derived CDR1 and CDR2 are MNHNY and SVGAGI (reference sequence). Trimming cost V 0 bases and J 3 bases, with 6 bases left between them. The CDR3 is 14 amino acids. The CDR3 region has the DNA TGTGCCAGCAGTTACTCGAGGGTCTACAATGAGCAGTTCTTC. Translation: CASSYSRVYNEQFF.

CDR3 bases: TGCGCCAGCAGCAGGTCCACAGGGGCAGATACGCAGTATTTT. Residues: CASSRSTGADTQYF. V and J are TRBV5-1 and TRBJ2-3, with 7 bases fitting TRBD1. Germline CDR1 is SGHRS and CDR2 is YFSETQ. The CDR3 spans 14 residues. Trimming cost V 4 bases and J 4 bases; bases outside gene matches: 6.

The chain couples TRBV2 to TRBJ1-1; 10 positions agree with TRBD1. Germline V gene sequence: CDR1 SNHLY, CDR2 FYNNEI. With V trimmed by 7 bases and J by 4 bases, 6 bases remained unmatched. The CDR3 loop spans 14 amino acids. In DNA form, the CDR3 reads TGTGCCAGCATTGTGACAGGGGGCGGCACTGAAGCTTTCTTT. Its translation: CASIVTGGGTEAFF.

CDR3 sequence (DNA): TGCAGCGTTGAATCCCCAGGGGTAAACTATGGCTACACCTTC. Encoded protein: CSVESPGVNYGYTF. The gene calls are TRBV29-1 and TRBJ1-2, with a tentative D call TRBD1 (6 bases). Germline CDR1 reads SQVTM; CDR2 reads ANQGSEA. This CDR3 region has 14 residues. V was pared by 2 bases and J by 2 bases, with 12 bases between.

The chain recombines TRBV27 with TRBJ2-7, with 7 bases aligning to TRBD1. The germline V gene encodes CDR1 MNHEY and CDR2 SMNVEV (reference sequence). The CDR3 consists of 15 residues. With 5 bases clipped from V and 2 bases from J, the junction kept 9 bases outside the gene matches. The CDR3, as DNA: TGTGCCAGCAGTAGCCTGATAGGGACAGCCTACGAGCAGTACTTC. Its protein product is CASSSLIGTAYEQYF.

This sequence joins TRBV2 and TRBJ2-7; a weak D match, TRBD1 (5 bases). Per germline, CDR1 SNHLY and CDR2 FYNNEI. CDR3 size: 15 residues. Deletions cut 4 bases from V and 4 bases from J, with 17 bases between. The CDR3 coding sequence is TGTGCCAGCAGTGTTTATACAGGACCAACATACGAGCAGTACTTC. This encodes CASSVYTGPTYEQYF.

The chain has TRBV5-6 and TRBJ1-1; TRBD1 matches at 8 bases. This CDR3 is built from 15 residues. The J segment lost 7 bases and the V segment lost 4 bases, leaving 12 bases of the junction unmatched. The germline V gene encodes CDR1 SGHDT and CDR2 YYEEEE. CDR3 in DNA: TGTGCCAGCAGCCGTTATCCAGAGGACAGGGTTGAAGCTTTCTTT. It encodes CASSRYPEDRVEAFF.